This passage covers 30 T cell receptor beta chains from one sample sequenced in a study of shared clonotypes between healthy human individuals. The repertoire was sequenced with immunoSEQ multiplex PCR; TCRdb's copy has only in-frame clones and lacks some. Of 630,000 or so clones in the sample, 98% were seen once. Positive CCR7 selection of CD45RO-negative cells yielded the naive CD8 cells, and terminally differentiated effector memory CD45RA+ cells were excluded. Sequencing input: naive CD8+ T cells sorted from blood. These receptors all stem from a man aged 25 to 40 in good health.

The chain is built from TRBV7-8 and TRBJ2-7; the match to TRBD1 covers 9 bases. V trimming: 4 bases; J trimming: 2 bases; junction bases outside the gene matches: 6. This CDR3 has 15 residues. CDR1 is SGHVS, CDR2 FQNEAQ, per germline. This chain's CDR3 is CASSYPGQGAYEQYF. For the CDR3, the DNA is TGTGCCAGCAGCTACCCGGGACAGGGAGCCTACGAGCAGTACTTC.

This sequence joins TRBV7-2 and TRBJ2-7, with 7 bases fitting TRBD1. The V gene's germline CDR1 is SGHTA and CDR2 FQGNSA. The CDR3 runs 15 residues. V lost 3 bases, J lost 6 bases, and 11 bases stayed unmatched. CDR3 sequence (DNA): TGTGCCAGCAGCTTCTCCCGCGGTTCAGGGGGCGAGCAGTACTTC. It specifies CASSFSRGSGGEQYF.

The chain joins TRBV4-1 to TRBJ2-3; the D gene is possibly TRBD2 (5 bases). The V gene's germline CDR1 is MGHRA and CDR2 YSYEKL. Trimming stripped 0 bases from V and 0 bases from J, with 25 bases between. CDR3 size: 21 residues. Written as DNA, the CDR3 is TGCGCCAGCAGCCAAGATAGAGGAGCAGCGGTAGGAAGGTCGAGCACAGATACGCAGTATTTT. This translates into CASSQDRGAAVGRSSTDTQYF.

The J gene is TRBJ2-5, the V gene TRBV7-9; D ambiguous. Germline CDR1 is SEHNR and CDR2 is FQNEAQ (reference sequence). Between the trimmed V and J ends, which lost 7 bases and 1 base, there was a span of 10 bases. This CDR3 is 13 amino acids long. The chain's CDR3 is CASISAFQETQYF. CDR3 coding DNA: TGTGCCAGCATTTCGGCATTCCAAGAGACCCAGTACTTC.

J is TRBJ1-1 and V is TRBV6-1; unclear D gene. The length of the CDR3 is 16 residues. The ends were cut back, 4 bases at V and 0 bases at J, with 15 bases in the middle. Germline V gene data show CDR1 as MNHNS and CDR2 as SASEGT. CDR3: CASSATNLLMNTEAFF. The CDR3 nucleotides read TGTGCCAGCAGTGCGACAAACCTACTCATGAACACTGAAGCTTTCTTT.

The CDR3 bases are TGTGCCAGCAGCTTGAACACAGGGTGGGATGACACTGAAGCTTTCTTT. It translates to CASSLNTGWDDTEAFF. The chain recombines TRBV5-6 with TRBJ1-1, with D perhaps matching TRBD1 (6 bases). Germline V CDR1 and CDR2: SGHDT, YYEEEE. V was cut by 1 base and J by 3 bases, with 16 bases left in between. CDR3 length equals 16 residues.

The chain combines TRBV29-1 with TRBJ2-1; 9 bases fit TRBD1. Trimming took 4 bases from V and 13 from J; bases not matched to a gene: 8. The CDR3 runs to 12 residues. Germline CDR1 SQVTM, CDR2 ANQGSEA. In nucleotides, the CDR3 is TGCAGCGTTGTAGGGGACAGGGTTGAACAGTTCTTC. As protein: CSVVGDRVEQFF.

The sample holds one count of this clone. CDR3 in amino acids: CATSRDLGSTGELFF. The CDR3 DNA is TGTGCCACCAGCAGAGATCTAGGGTCCACCGGGGAGCTGTTTTTT. The genes are TRBV15 and TRBJ2-2; D is unclear. CDR1 is LNHNV, CDR2 YYDKDF, per germline (reference sequence). The CDR3 runs to 15 residues. V lost 0 bases, J lost 4 bases, and 9 bases lay in between.

The chain employs TRBV2 and TRBJ2-2; D gene uncertain. Trimming took off 5 bases at V and 5 bases at J, with 12 bases between the two ends. This CDR3 contains 14 residues. Looked up from germline, CDR1 is SNHLY and CDR2 is FYNNEI. CDR3 DNA: TGTGCCAGCAGTCCGGCTGTCGGTACCGGGGAGCTGTTTTTT. Encoded protein: CASSPAVGTGELFF.

V is TRBV9 and J is TRBJ2-1; D gene ambiguous. Germline V gene data show CDR1 as SGDLS and CDR2 as YYNGEE. V shed 4 bases and J shed 14 bases, with 10 bases lying between them. The CDR3 has 10 residues. The CDR3 protein is CASSPRPEFF. The CDR3 DNA reads TGTGCCAGCAGCCCCCGCCCAGAGTTCTTC.

J is TRBJ2-1 and V is TRBV14; D may correspond to TRBD1 or TRBD2 (5 bases each). Trimming removed 4 bases from V and 5 bases from J, with 18 bases in between. The CDR3 loop spans 16 amino acids. Germline V CDR1 and CDR2: SGHDN, FVKESK. The CDR3: CASSPPGRGAHNEQFF. CDR3 nucleotide sequence: TGTGCCAGCAGCCCGCCAGGGAGAGGGGCACACAATGAGCAGTTCTTC.

This chain joins TRBV27 and TRBJ2-1, with TRBD2 as a possible D gene (5 bases). The CDR3 has 16 residues. The germline V gene has CDR1 MNHEY and CDR2 SMNVEV (reference sequence). Trimming removed 5 bases at V and 5 bases at J, with 19 bases between. In nucleotides, the CDR3 is TGTGCCAGCAGTCCCACCTCATCCGGGATCCACAATGAGCAGTTCTTC. Translated, it gives CASSPTSSGIHNEQFF.

The chain employs TRBV5-4 and TRBJ1-1; D not resolved. This CDR3 region has 16 residues. Between the trimmed V and J ends, which lost 0 bases and 8 bases, there was a span of 20 bases. The germline V gene has CDR1 SGHNT and CDR2 YYREEE (reference sequence). DNA of the CDR3: TGTGCCAGCAGCTTGGTTCGAGGTATTGTTGCGACCGAAGCTTTCTTT. Translation gives CASSLVRGIVATEAFF.

This sequence joins TRBV9 and TRBJ2-6; D is unresolved. V was trimmed by 3 bases and J by 5 bases, leaving 3 bases between them. This CDR3 has 12 amino acids. Germline CDR1 SGDLS, CDR2 YYNGEE. The CDR3 loop reads CASSGRANVLTF. The CDR3 nucleotides read TGTGCCAGCAGCGGGCGGGCCAACGTCCTGACTTTC.

Concerning this clone: Other DNA sequences in the same sample also yield this CDR3. The gene calls are TRBV30 and TRBJ2-7; D gene uncertain. The CDR3 sequence is 12 residues long. V lost 5 bases and J lost 1, with 9 bases in between. The V gene's germline CDR1 is GTSNPN and CDR2 SVGIG (reference sequence). This CDR3 is CAWSGPSYEQYF. The DNA of the CDR3 is TGTGCCTGGTCTGGACCATCCTACGAGCAGTACTTC.

The chain carries TRBV5-4 and TRBJ2-7, with D unresolved. This CDR3 is 16 amino acids long. From germline, CDR1 is SGHNT and CDR2 YYREEE (reference sequence). Trimming stripped 0 bases from V and 2 bases from J, with 15 bases between. CDR3 bases: TGTGCCAGCAGCTTGGAGGTGAGAGACCAAACCTACGAGCAGTACTTC. This encodes CASSLEVRDQTYEQYF.

V is TRBV9 and J is TRBJ2-7; either TRBD1 or TRBD2 may supply D (7 bases each). V lost 0 bases and J 3 bases, leaving 16 bases between the germline ends. CDR1 and CDR2 from the germline V gene are SGDLS and YYNGEE. The CDR3 length is 16 residues. The CDR3 protein is CASSVGWQGGFYEQYF. The CDR3 DNA reads TGTGCCAGCAGCGTAGGATGGCAGGGGGGGTTCTACGAGCAGTACTTC.

The J gene is TRBJ2-4, the V gene TRBV9; a weak D match, TRBD2 (5 bases). This CDR3 has 15 residues. V gave up 0 bases and J gave up 3 bases, with 10 bases separating them. Per the germline V gene, CDR1 is SGDLS and CDR2 is YYNGEE. As DNA, the CDR3 is TGTGCCAGCAGCGTAGACGGGGTAGGCAAAAACATTCAGTACTTC. Translating gives CASSVDGVGKNIQYF.

This clone came up once. The chain is built from TRBV5-1 and TRBJ2-7; weak D call: TRBD1 (6 bases). The ends were cut back, 3 bases at V and 2 bases at J, with 30 bases in the middle. The CDR3 has 20 residues. Germline V CDR1 and CDR2: SGHRS, YFSETQ. Here the CDR3 DNA reads TGCGCCAGCAGCTGGGTTGCGCCAGGGGACCAACAGCTCCTTCCCTACGAGCAGTACTTC. Translation gives CASSWVAPGDQQLLPYEQYF.

This clone appeared once. The chain employs TRBV11-1 and TRBJ2-5; a possible D gene is TRBD2 (5 bases). The germline gives CDR1 SGHAT, CDR2 FQDESV (reference sequence). V was clipped by 5 bases and J by 5 bases, with 21 bases between them. CDR3 length equals 16 residues. CDR3 nucleotides: TGTGCCAGCAGCCCCGGGAAGGCAACGGTAGGGGAGACCCAGTACTTC. It is translated as CASSPGKATVGETQYF.

Worth noting for this clone: This specimen includes other DNA sequences encoding the same CDR3. The chain couples TRBV9 to TRBJ1-4, with D possibly being TRBD1 (6 bases). The V gene's germline CDR1 is SGDLS and CDR2 YYNGEE. V was clipped by 2 bases and J by 5 bases, with 10 bases between them. The CDR3 runs to 14 residues. DNA of the CDR3: TGTGCCAGCAGCGTCACGGGGGCAAATGAAAAACTGTTTTTT. Its protein is CASSVTGANEKLFF.

CDR3 sequence reads: CASSHTASTGGDYEQYF. CDR3 nucleotide sequence: TGCGCCAGCAGCCATACCGCGTCAACTGGGGGGGACTACGAGCAGTACTTC. V and J are TRBV4-1 and TRBJ2-7; 7 bases match TRBD2. V was clipped by 3 bases and J by 3 bases; unmatched bases: 14. Germline V gene data show CDR1 as MGHRA and CDR2 as YSYEKL. There are 17 residues in the CDR3.

The chain links TRBV11-2 to TRBJ2-7, with 12 bases that match TRBD2. With 5 bases clipped from V and 5 bases from J, the junction kept 7 bases outside the gene matches. CDR1 SGHAT and CDR2 FQNNGV come from the germline V gene. The CDR3 covers 15 residues. The CDR3 region has the DNA TGTGCCAGCAGCCTACTAGCGGGAGGTCAGGACGAGCAGTACTTC. Its protein is CASSLLAGGQDEQYF.

The chain recombines TRBV7-6 with TRBJ2-1; D is possibly TRBD2 (7 bases). The CDR3 is made up of 15 amino acids. Germline V gene data show CDR1 as SGHVS and CDR2 as FNYEAQ. V shed 5 bases and J shed 6 bases, with 17 bases lying between them. In DNA, the CDR3 is TGTGCCAGCAGCCAAACTCGGGGAGGGGGCAATGAGCAGTTCTTC. Its protein product is CASSQTRGGGNEQFF.

The chain employs TRBV7-9 and TRBJ2-5; D is possibly TRBD2 (6 bases). The CDR3 totals 15 residues. The V gene lost 7 bases and the J gene lost 3 bases, with 18 bases spanning the gap. Germline V CDR1 and CDR2: SEHNR, FQNEAQ (reference sequence). CDR3 amino acids: CASIPRSSGEETQYF. CDR3 nucleotide sequence: TGTGCCAGCATCCCTAGAAGTAGCGGAGAAGAGACCCAGTACTTC.

The chain employs TRBV28 and TRBJ1-1; D is ambiguous. Looked up from germline, CDR1 is MDHEN and CDR2 is SYDVKM. The CDR3 sequence is 13 residues long. Deletions cut 3 bases from V and 1 base from J, with 6 bases between. The CDR3 nucleotides are TGTGCCAGCAGTTTCGCGGCGAACACTGAAGCTTTCTTT. It specifies CASSFAANTEAFF.

The chain joins TRBV7-3 to TRBJ2-3; D call uncertain. V lost 2 bases to trimming and J lost 0 bases, with 6 bases between them. CDR3 length equals 14 residues. CDR1 and CDR2 (germline): SGHTA, FQGTGA. CDR3: CASSLDGSTDTQYF. The CDR3 DNA sequence: TGTGCCAGCAGCTTAGACGGGAGCACAGATACGCAGTATTTT.

The gene calls are TRBV30 and TRBJ2-3; 7 bases are shared with TRBD1. The CDR3 spans 15 residues. Germline CDR1 is GTSNPN and CDR2 is SVGIG (reference sequence). V shed 1 base, J shed 4 bases, and the junction held 8 bases outside the gene matches. In DNA, the CDR3 is TGTGCCTGGAGTGGGGGCCAGGGGGTTGCAGATACGCAGTATTTT. This translates into CAWSGGQGVADTQYF.

The chain uses TRBV5-1 and TRBJ2-7; weak D call: TRBD2 (6 bases). CDR1 and CDR2 (germline): SGHRS, YFSETQ. V lost 3 bases, J lost 5 bases, and 15 bases lay in between. The length of the CDR3 is 14 residues. This CDR3 is CASSSQGAGHEQYF. The DNA of the CDR3 is TGCGCCAGCAGCTCCCAGGGAGCGGGCCACGAGCAGTACTTC.

This clone was seen just once. The chain joins TRBV9 to TRBJ1-3; 7 positions agree with TRBD1. In germline, CDR1 is SGDLS, CDR2 YYNGEE. CDR3 size: 11 residues. Trimming took 7 bases from V and 12 from J; bases not matched to a gene: 7. In nucleotides, the CDR3 is TGTGCCAGCGAAGGAGGGGGCGTCATATATTTT. As protein: CASEGGGVIYF.